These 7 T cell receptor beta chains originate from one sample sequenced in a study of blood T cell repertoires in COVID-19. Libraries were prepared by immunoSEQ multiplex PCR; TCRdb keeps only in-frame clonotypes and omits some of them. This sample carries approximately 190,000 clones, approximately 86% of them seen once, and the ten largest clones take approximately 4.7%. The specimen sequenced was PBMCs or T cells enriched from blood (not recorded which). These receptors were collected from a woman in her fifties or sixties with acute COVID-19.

The CDR3 sequence is CASAGSGSSYNEQFF. CDR3 DNA sequence: TGTGCTAGTGCCGGTAGCGGGAGCTCCTACAATGAGCAGTTCTTC. This chain links TRBV12-5 with TRBJ2-1; 9 bases agree with TRBD2. J lost 0 bases, V lost 7 bases, and 4 bases had no gene match. Germline V gene data show CDR1 as LGHNT and CDR2 as FRNRAP. The length of the CDR3 is 15 residues.

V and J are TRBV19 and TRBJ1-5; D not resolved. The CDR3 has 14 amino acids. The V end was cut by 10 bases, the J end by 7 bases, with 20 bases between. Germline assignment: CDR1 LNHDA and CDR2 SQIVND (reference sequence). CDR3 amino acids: CATNGGEVRQPQHF. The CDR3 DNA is TGTGCCACCAACGGCGGGGAGGTCAGGCAGCCCCAGCATTTT.

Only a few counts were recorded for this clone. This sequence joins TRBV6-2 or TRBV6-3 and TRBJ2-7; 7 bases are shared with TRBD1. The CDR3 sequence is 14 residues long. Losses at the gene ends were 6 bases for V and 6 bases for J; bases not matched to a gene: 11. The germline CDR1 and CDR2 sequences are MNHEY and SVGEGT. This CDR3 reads CASSRTGVVGEQYV. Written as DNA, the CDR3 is TGTGCCAGCAGCCGCACAGGGGTGGTTGGCGAGCAGTACGTC.

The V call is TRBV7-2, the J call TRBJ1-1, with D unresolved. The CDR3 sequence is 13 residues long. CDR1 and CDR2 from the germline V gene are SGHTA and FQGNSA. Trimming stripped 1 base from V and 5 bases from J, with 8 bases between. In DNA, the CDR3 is TGTGCCAGCAGCTTAGTGTGGGAGACTGAAGCTTTCTTT. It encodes CASSLVWETEAFF.

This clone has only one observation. The CDR3 DNA follows: TGTGCCAGCAGCCAACTGCCGGGGAGAGGCTACACCTTC. Translated, it gives CASSQLPGRGYTF. The V gene is TRBV14, the J gene TRBJ1-2, with D unclear. V was clipped by 2 bases and J by 8 bases, with 12 bases between them. Looked up from germline, CDR1 is SGHDN and CDR2 is FVKESK. The CDR3 totals 13 residues.

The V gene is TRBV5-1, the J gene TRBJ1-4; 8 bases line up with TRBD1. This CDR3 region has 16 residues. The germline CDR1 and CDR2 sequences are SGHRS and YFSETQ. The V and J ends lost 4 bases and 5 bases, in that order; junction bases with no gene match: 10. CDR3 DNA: TGCGCCAGCAGCCCCCTCTTGGACAGGGTAAATGAAAAACTGTTTTTT. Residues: CASSPLLDRVNEKLFF.

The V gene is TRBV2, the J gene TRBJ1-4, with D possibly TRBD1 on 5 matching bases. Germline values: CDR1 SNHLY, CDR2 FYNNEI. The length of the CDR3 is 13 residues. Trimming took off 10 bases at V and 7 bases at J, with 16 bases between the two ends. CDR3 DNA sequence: TGTGCCAACGCTAGGGGCGAAGGTGAAAAACTGTTTTTT. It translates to CANARGEGEKLFF.